This TCR beta chain was identified during a study of blood T cell repertoires in COVID-19. Generated by immunoSEQ multiplex PCR, the TCRdb table keeps only in-frame clones and is missing some. The table records about 82,000 clones, about 89% of them present only once. Recruitment covered about two dozen US areas and drew participants whose ages spanned roughly 18 to 90 years. Self-reported history from a screening survey and questionnaire set each donor's cohort. The CDR3 is made up of 15 amino acids. CDR1 is MNHEY and CDR2 is SVGAGI in the germline V gene. The V gene lost 0 bases and the J gene lost 2 bases, with 10 bases spanning the gap.

The chain couples TRBV6-5 to TRBJ1-1; a possible D gene is TRBD1 (5 bases). Sequencing was performed on PBMCs or T cells enriched from blood (not recorded which). The sequence derives from a woman aged 50 to 60 with acute COVID-19. The CDR3 loop reads CASSYSGALNTEAFF. DNA of the CDR3: TGTGCCAGCAGTTACTCAGGGGCCCTTAACACTGAAGCTTTCTTT.